Following are 22 T cell receptor beta chains from one sample sequenced in a study of T cells in Graves' hyperthyroidism and ophthalmopathy. Authors of the study amplified TCR beta CDR3 regions from RNA transcripts. The HTBI primer set served for first-round RT-PCR of the TCR CDR3. TCRdb called the multiplex PCR reads again in MiXCR, with one record for every CDR3 protein. Here the sample spans roughly 710,000 distinct CDR3 sequences, roughly 32% being singletons. The sequencing input was blood. These receptors originate from a woman aged 35 to 49 with Graves' hyperthyroidism.

The chain joins TRBV29-1 to TRBJ2-1; TRBD2 matches 11 bases. The germline gives CDR1 SQVTM, CDR2 ANQGSEA. CDR3 size: 15 residues. V dropped 5 bases and J dropped 6; count of bases not matched to a gene: 9. For the CDR3, the DNA is TGCAGCGTTTACCTAGCGGGAGGAGAGGTCAATGAGCAGTTCTTC. Translation gives CSVYLAGGEVNEQFF.

This sequence joins TRBV27 and TRBJ1-5; 7 bases match TRBD1. V lost 2 bases, J lost 8 bases, and 6 bases stayed unmatched. The CDR3 extends over 14 amino acids. CDR1 and CDR2 (germline): MNHEY, SMNVEV (reference sequence). The CDR3 sequence: CASSLRQGREPQHF. CDR3 DNA: TGTGCCAGCAGTTTAAGACAGGGAAGGGAGCCCCAGCATTTT.

The table lists this clonotype with many counts. The chain employs TRBV6-5 and TRBJ1-1; D possibly corresponds to TRBD1 (5 bases). The CDR3 extends over 14 amino acids. V dropped 4 bases and J dropped 1 base, with 10 bases sitting between them. Germline V gene lookup returns CDR1 MNHEY and CDR2 SVGAGI. Here the CDR3 reads CASSFSGTNTEAFF. The CDR3 nucleotides are TGTGCCAGCAGTTTTTCCGGGACGAACACTGAAGCTTTCTTT.

This clonotype was detected ten times or more. The V and J genes are TRBV20-1 and TRBJ2-5, with a tentative D call TRBD1 (6 bases). CDR3 length: 13 residues. Germline CDR1 DFQATT, CDR2 SNEGSKA (reference sequence). The V end was cut by 4 bases, the J end by 1 base, with 10 bases between. In nucleotides, the CDR3 is TGCAGTGCTACTCCGGACAGCCAAGAGACCCAGTACTTC. Translating gives CSATPDSQETQYF.

This clonotype has ten or more counts. This rearrangement joins TRBV29-1 to TRBJ2-2, with 12 positions matching TRBD2. Germline CDR1 is SQVTM and CDR2 is ANQGSEA. V lost 6 bases, J lost 3 bases, and 5 bases stayed unmatched. The length of the CDR3 is 15 residues. CDR3 protein: CSVWTSGIHTGELFF. In DNA form, the CDR3 reads TGCAGCGTCTGGACTAGCGGGATCCACACCGGGGAGCTGTTTTTT.

This clonotype was seen many times. The V gene is TRBV20-1, the J gene TRBJ2-5, with 8 bases aligning to TRBD2. This CDR3 spans 15 amino acids. Unmatched junction bases numbered 11, after V lost 7 bases and J lost 1 base. Germline loops: CDR1 DFQATT, CDR2 SNEGSKA (reference sequence). This CDR3 reads CSGSPTGLAQETQYF. The CDR3 DNA reads TGCAGTGGAAGCCCCACAGGACTAGCCCAAGAGACCCAGTACTTC.

This clonotype appeared once. The J gene is TRBJ2-2, the V gene TRBV7-9; weak D call: TRBD2 (5 bases). This CDR3 is built from 15 residues. Between the trimmed V and J ends, which lost 5 bases and 3 bases, there was a span of 13 bases. Per the germline V gene, CDR1 is SEHNR and CDR2 is FQNEAQ (reference sequence). The CDR3 nucleotides are TGTGCCAGCAGCCGTGAGGGCACCTACACCGGGGAGCTGTTTTTT. Protein product: CASSREGTYTGELFF.

The chain employs TRBV15 and TRBJ2-3; the D gene is possibly TRBD2 (5 bases). Germline V CDR1 and CDR2: LNHNV, YYDKDF (reference sequence). The CDR3 length is 14 residues. Trimming took 5 bases from V and 9 from J, leaving 18 bases between them. The CDR3 loop is CATSSEPSHGTQYF. CDR3 coding DNA: TGTGCCACCAGCTCGGAGCCTAGCCATGGGACGCAGTATTTT.

This chain links TRBV5-1 with TRBJ1-6; TRBD1 matches at 7 bases. Looked up from germline, CDR1 is SGHRS and CDR2 is YFSETQ. J was trimmed by 14 bases and V by 0 bases; bases with no gene match: 11. This CDR3 comprises 15 residues. CDR3 residues: CASSLAEGQIPTLHF. The DNA for the CDR3 is TGCGCCAGCAGCTTGGCCGAGGGACAGATTCCCACCCTCCACTTT.

In regard to this clonotype: A much larger clonotype is one base distant, so this may be a read error. The rearrangement links TRBV7-9 to TRBJ1-5; no reliable D call. Germline CDR1 and CDR2: SEHNR and FQNEAQ (reference sequence). This CDR3 is built from 16 residues. CDR3 in amino acids: CASNLADPGVNQPQHF. The CDR3 coding sequence is TGTGCCAGCAACTTAGCCGACCCCGGGGTCAATCAGCCCCAGCATTTT.

This sequence joins TRBV24-1 and TRBJ2-5, with D unclear. Germline V gene data show CDR1 as KGHDR and CDR2 as SFDVKD. The CDR3 runs 13 residues. Trimming removed 5 bases from V and 11 bases from J, with 17 bases in between. CDR3 nucleotide sequence: TGTGCCACCAGTGCGCCAAACACAGATACGCAGTACTTC. Translating gives CATSAPNTDTQYF.

This chain joins TRBV20-1 and TRBJ2-5, with D maybe TRBD2 (6 bases). Germline lookup yields CDR1 DFQATT and CDR2 SNEGSKA (reference sequence). The CDR3 is 15 amino acids. Trimming took off 4 bases at V and 4 bases at J, with 19 bases between the two ends. The CDR3 reads CSAKRGAGVGETQYF. The CDR3 nucleotides read TGCAGTGCTAAAAGGGGAGCGGGTGTGGGAGAGACCCAGTACTTC.

There are many counts of this clonotype. V and J are TRBV19 and TRBJ1-4, with TRBD1 identical over 10 bases. The germline V gene has CDR1 LNHDA and CDR2 SQIVND (reference sequence). Unmatched junction bases numbered 6, after V lost 9 bases and J lost 8 bases. This CDR3 is 13 amino acids long. The DNA of the CDR3 is TGTGCCAGCGCGGGACAGGGGTCGGAAAAACTGTTTTTT. Amino acid sequence: CASAGQGSEKLFF.

The chain employs TRBV19 and TRBJ1-5; TRBD1 is a possible D gene (5 bases). V dropped 3 bases and J dropped 7 bases, with 16 bases sitting between them. Germline V lookup: CDR1 LNHDA, CDR2 SQIVND (reference sequence). The CDR3 is made up of 15 amino acids. As DNA, the CDR3 is TGTGCCAGTAGTATTCTCGGGGCGGGCGCCCAGCCCCAGCATTTT. Protein sequence: CASSILGAGAQPQHF.

J is TRBJ2-5 and V is TRBV6-1, with TRBD2 matching over 10 bases. The CDR3 spans 16 residues. V shed 6 bases and J 3 bases; nucleotides not matched to a gene: 10. The germline V gene encodes CDR1 MNHNS and CDR2 SASEGT. CDR3 in amino acids: CASSPGLAEGEETQYF. The CDR3 DNA is TGTGCCAGCAGCCCTGGACTAGCGGAGGGGGAAGAGACCCAGTACTTC.

V is TRBV29-1 and J is TRBJ2-3, with D possibly matching TRBD1 (7 bases). The V and J ends lost 7 bases and 3 bases respectively, with 20 bases between them. Germline V lookup: CDR1 SQVTM, CDR2 ANQGSEA. This CDR3 has 15 residues. CDR3 DNA: TGCAGCGACACTTCGAGGAGGGGGCAGACAGATACGCAGTATTTT. Amino acids: CSDTSRRGQTDTQYF.

This clonotype showed up just a few times. J is TRBJ2-2 and V is TRBV6-5; weak D call: TRBD2 (7 bases). There are 15 residues in the CDR3. The germline V and J ends were trimmed by 6 bases and 4 bases, with 15 bases remaining between them. Germline CDR1 is MNHEY and CDR2 is SVGAGI. The CDR3 region has the DNA TGTGCCAGCAGCACGGGGGGCGAGGGCACCGGGGAGCTGTTTTTT. Amino acids: CASSTGGEGTGELFF.

Ten or more counts support this clonotype. The chain carries TRBV7-2 and TRBJ2-5; 8 nucleotides match TRBD1. Germline CDR1 SGHTA, CDR2 FQGNSA. After removal of 2 bases from V and 0 bases from J, the junction contained 5 bases not matched to a gene. This CDR3 is built from 16 residues. The CDR3 loop reads CASSLRRQGHQETQYF. DNA of the CDR3: TGTGCCAGCAGCTTACGTAGACAGGGGCACCAAGAGACCCAGTACTTC.

This clonotype appeared a few times. The chain employs TRBV28 and TRBJ2-5, with 8 positions matching TRBD1. The trim removed 2 bases at V and 5 bases at J, leaving 16 bases unmatched. The CDR3 has 18 amino acids. The germline gives CDR1 MDHEN, CDR2 SYDVKM. The CDR3 nucleotides are TGTGCCAGCAGTTTACCCTGGACAGGGAAGGTGGTAGGCGAGACCCAGTACTTC. The encoded protein is CASSLPWTGKVVGETQYF.

The chain carries TRBV29-1 and TRBJ2-7; 7 bases agree with TRBD2. Germline V lookup: CDR1 SQVTM, CDR2 ANQGSEA. This CDR3 is built from 13 residues. The V gene end was trimmed by 8 bases and the J gene end by 3 bases; junction bases not matched to a gene: 10. The CDR3 DNA follows: TGCAGCTCCGCTAGCGGAGCTTACTACGAGCAGTACTTC. Translation gives CSSASGAYYEQYF.

A word on this clonotype: Mismatch with germline at one junction end may stem from a read error. The J gene is TRBJ2-5, the V gene TRBV10-3; no reliable D call. The CDR3 totals 15 residues. CDR1 and CDR2 (germline): ENHRY, SYGVKD. CDR3 sequence: CASSYSAADQETQYF. The CDR3 region has the DNA TGTGCCAGCAGTTACTCTGCGGCCGACCAAGAGACCCAGTACTTC.

This clonotype was found many times. V usage is TRBV6-2 or TRBV6-3 and J usage is TRBJ1-2; no clear D gene. Germline V gene sequence: CDR1 MNHEY, CDR2 SVGEGT. The CDR3 totals 13 residues. Trimming pared 2 bases from V and 1 base from J, leaving 5 bases between. DNA of the CDR3: TGTGCCAGCAGTTACGGCCTTAACTATGGCTACACCTTC. It specifies CASSYGLNYGYTF.